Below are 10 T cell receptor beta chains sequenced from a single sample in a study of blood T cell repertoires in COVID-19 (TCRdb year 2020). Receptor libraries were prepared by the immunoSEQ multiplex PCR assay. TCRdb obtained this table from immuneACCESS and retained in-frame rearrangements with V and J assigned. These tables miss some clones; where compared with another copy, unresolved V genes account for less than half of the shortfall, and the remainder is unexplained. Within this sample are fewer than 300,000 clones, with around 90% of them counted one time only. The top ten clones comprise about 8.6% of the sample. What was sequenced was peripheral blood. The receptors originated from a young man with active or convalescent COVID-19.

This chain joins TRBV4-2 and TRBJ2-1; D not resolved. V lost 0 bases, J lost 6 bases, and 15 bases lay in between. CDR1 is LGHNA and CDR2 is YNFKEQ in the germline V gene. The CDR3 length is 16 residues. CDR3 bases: TGTGCCAGCAGCCAAGAGGTCCAACTCACCCCCAATGAGCAGTTCTTC. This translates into CASSQEVQLTPNEQFF.

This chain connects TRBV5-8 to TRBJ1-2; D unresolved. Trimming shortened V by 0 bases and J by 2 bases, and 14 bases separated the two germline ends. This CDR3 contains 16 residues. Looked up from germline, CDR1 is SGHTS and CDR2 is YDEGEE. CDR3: CASSLEGRRTNYGYTF. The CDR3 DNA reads TGTGCCAGCAGCTTGGAAGGCCGGAGAACGAACTATGGCTACACCTTC.

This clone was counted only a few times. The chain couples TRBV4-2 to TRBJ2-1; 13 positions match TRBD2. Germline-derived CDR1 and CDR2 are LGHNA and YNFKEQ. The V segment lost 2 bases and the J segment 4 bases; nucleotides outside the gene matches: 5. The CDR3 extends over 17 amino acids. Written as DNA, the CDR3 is TGTGCCAGCAGCCAACTGCAGACTAGCGGGGGGTACAATGAGCAGTTCTTC. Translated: CASSQLQTSGGYNEQFF.

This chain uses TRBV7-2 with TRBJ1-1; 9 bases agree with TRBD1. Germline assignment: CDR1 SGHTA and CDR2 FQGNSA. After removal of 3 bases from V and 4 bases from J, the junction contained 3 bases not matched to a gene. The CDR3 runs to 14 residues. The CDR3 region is CASSFWTGVTEAFF. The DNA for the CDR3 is TGTGCCAGCAGCTTTTGGACAGGGGTCACTGAAGCTTTCTTT.

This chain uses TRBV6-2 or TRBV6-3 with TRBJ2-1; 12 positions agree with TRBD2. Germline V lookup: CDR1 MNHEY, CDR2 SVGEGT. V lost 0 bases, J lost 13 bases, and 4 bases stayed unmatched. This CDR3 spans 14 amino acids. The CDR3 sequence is CASSYSASGGGQFF. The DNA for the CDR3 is TGTGCCAGCAGTTACTCCGCTAGCGGGGGGGGACAGTTCTTC.

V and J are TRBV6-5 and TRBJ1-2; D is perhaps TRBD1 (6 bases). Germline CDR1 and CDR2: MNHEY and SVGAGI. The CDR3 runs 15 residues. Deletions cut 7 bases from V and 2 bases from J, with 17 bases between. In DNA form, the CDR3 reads TGTGCCAGCACACTCGTAGCGGGGGCGAACTATGGCTACACCTTC. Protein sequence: CASTLVAGANYGYTF.

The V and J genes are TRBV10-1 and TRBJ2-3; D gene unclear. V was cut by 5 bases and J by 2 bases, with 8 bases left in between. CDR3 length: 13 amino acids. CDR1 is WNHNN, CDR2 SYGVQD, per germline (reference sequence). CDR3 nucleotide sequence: TGCGCCAGCAGTACTACCCACACAGATACGCAGTATTTT. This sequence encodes CASSTTHTDTQYF.

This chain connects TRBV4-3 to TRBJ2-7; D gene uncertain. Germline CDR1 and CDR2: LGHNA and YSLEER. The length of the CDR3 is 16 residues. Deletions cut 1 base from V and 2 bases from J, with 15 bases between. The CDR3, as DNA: TGCGCCAGCAGCCAAGGATTCATTACTACAACCTACGAGCAGTACTTC. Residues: CASSQGFITTTYEQYF.

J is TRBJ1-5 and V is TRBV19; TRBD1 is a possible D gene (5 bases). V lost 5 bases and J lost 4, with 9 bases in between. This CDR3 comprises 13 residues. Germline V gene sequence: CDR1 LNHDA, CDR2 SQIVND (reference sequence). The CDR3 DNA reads TGTGCCAGTAGTGGGGGAGGTAATCAGCCCCAGCATTTT. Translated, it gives CASSGGGNQPQHF.

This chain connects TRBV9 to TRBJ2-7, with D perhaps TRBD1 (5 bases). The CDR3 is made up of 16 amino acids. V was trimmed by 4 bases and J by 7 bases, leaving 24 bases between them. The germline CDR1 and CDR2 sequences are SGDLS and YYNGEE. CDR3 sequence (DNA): TGTGCCAGCAGCCTAACCTCAGGGCTGGACCCCAGGGAGCAGTACTTC. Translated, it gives CASSLTSGLDPREQYF.